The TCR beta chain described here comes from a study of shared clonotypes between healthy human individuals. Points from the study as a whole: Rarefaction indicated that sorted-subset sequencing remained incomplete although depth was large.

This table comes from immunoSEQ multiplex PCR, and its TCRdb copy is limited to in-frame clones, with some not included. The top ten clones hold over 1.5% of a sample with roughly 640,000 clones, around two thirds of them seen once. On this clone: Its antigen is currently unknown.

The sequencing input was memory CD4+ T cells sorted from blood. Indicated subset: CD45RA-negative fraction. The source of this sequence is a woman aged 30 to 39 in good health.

The CDR3 DNA reads as TGTGCCTGCCTGGAGGCAGCCTTTAACTATGGCTACACCTTC. It encodes CACLEAAFNYGYTF. This chain connects TRBV30 to TRBJ1-2; unclear D gene. The CDR3 has 14 amino acids. Germline V gene sequence: CDR1 GTSNPN, CDR2 SVGIG (reference sequence). The ends were cut back, 6 bases at V and 1 base at J, with 15 bases in the middle.